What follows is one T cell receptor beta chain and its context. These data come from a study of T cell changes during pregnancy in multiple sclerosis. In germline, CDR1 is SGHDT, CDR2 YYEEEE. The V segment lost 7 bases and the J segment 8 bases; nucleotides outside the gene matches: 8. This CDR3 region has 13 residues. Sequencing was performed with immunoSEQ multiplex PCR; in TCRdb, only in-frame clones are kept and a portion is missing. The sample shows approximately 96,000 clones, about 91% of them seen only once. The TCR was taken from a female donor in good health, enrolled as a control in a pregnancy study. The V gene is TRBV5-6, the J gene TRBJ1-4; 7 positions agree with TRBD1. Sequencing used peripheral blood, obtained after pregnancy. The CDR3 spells CASHWDSQEKLFF. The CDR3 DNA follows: TGTGCCAGCCACTGGGACAGCCAGGAAAAACTGTTTTTT.